This T cell receptor beta chain originates from a study of blood T cells in healthy people across ages. V shed 3 bases, J shed 9 bases, and the junction held 14 bases outside the gene matches. This CDR3 comprises 16 residues. The germline CDR1 and CDR2 sequences are SQVTM and ANQGSEA. A second PCR of 7 to 11 cycles used a sample-barcoded 5' primer and a J-beta primer mix. Per-sample output comprised a minimum of 3 million paired-end reads containing CDR3. TCRdb re-called the 5' RACE reads through MiXCR, storing one row per CDR3 protein. The repertoire holds fewer than 950,000 distinct CDR3 sequences, approximately 55% seen once, with roughly 40% in the top ten.

Specimen: blood. This chain links TRBV29-1 with TRBJ2-1; 10 nucleotides match TRBD2. This receptor was obtained from a man older than 75 in good health. CDR3 in amino acids: CSVDPTSGLVGCEQFF. The CDR3 region has the DNA TGCAGCGTTGACCCGACTAGCGGGTTAGTCGGTTGTGAGCAGTTCTTC.